This is a list of T cell receptor beta chains from one sample in a study of cytomegalovirus exposure and HLA in healthy donors. Clones were sequenced by immunoSEQ multiplex PCR, and TCRdb holds only the in-frame ones, with some missing. The listing records tens of thousands of clones. The specimen sequenced was PBMCs. The origin of the receptors is a middle-aged woman in good health and CMV-seronegative. The CDR3 runs from the conserved cysteine through the conserved F or W. Each record gives: J gene, D gene, V gene, CDR3 DNA, CDR3 protein. D genes are given only for firm matches.

j_gene: TRBJ1-1
d_gene: TRBD1
v_gene: TRBV7-9
CDR3nt: TGTGCCAGCAGCTCATACAGGGGGGTGAACACTGAAGCTTTCTTT
CDR3aa: CASSSYRGVNTEAFF

j_gene: TRBJ2-7
d_gene: TRBD1
v_gene: TRBV6-1
CDR3nt: TGTGCCAGCAGTGAGACAGGGTCTAGTCGCGAGCAGTACTTC
CDR3aa: CASSETGSSREQYF

j_gene: TRBJ1-4
d_gene: TRBD1
v_gene: TRBV2
CDR3nt: TGTGCCAGCAGTGTGCCACAGGGGGGGAATGAAAAACTGTTTTTT
CDR3aa: CASSVPQGGNEKLFF

j_gene: TRBJ2-3
d_gene: TRBD1
v_gene: TRBV5-1
CDR3nt: TGCGCCAGCAGCGGACAGGGGTCGGATACGCAGTATTTT
CDR3aa: CASSGQGSDTQYF

j_gene: TRBJ2-3
d_gene: -
v_gene: TRBV5-1
CDR3nt: TGCGCCAGCAGCGCCGGGACTCGGGCTGATACGCAGTATTTT
CDR3aa: CASSAGTRADTQYF

j_gene: TRBJ2-2
d_gene: -
v_gene: TRBV18
CDR3nt: TGTGCCAGCTCACCATTTAATTCAGACTACATGAAGAACACCGGGGAGCTGTTTTTT
CDR3aa: CASSPFNSDYMKNTGELFF

j_gene: TRBJ2-6
d_gene: -
v_gene: TRBV18
CDR3nt: TGTGCCAGCTCACCGTACACCCGACTGACAGGCTCTGGGGCCAACGTCCTGACTTTC
CDR3aa: CASSPYTRLTGSGANVLTF

j_gene: TRBJ1-5
d_gene: TRBD1
v_gene: TRBV18
CDR3nt: TGTGCCAGCTCACCTTTACAGGGGGGTGATCAGCCCCAGCATTTT
CDR3aa: CASSPLQGGDQPQHF

j_gene: TRBJ2-5
d_gene: -
v_gene: TRBV10-3
CDR3nt: TGTGCCATCAGCGGCTCAGGGGAGACCCAGTACTTC
CDR3aa: CAISGSGETQYF

j_gene: TRBJ1-1
d_gene: -
v_gene: TRBV11-2
CDR3nt: TGTGCCAGCAGCTTAGGCGACACTGAAGCTTTCTTT
CDR3aa: CASSLGDTEAFF

j_gene: TRBJ2-3
d_gene: TRBD2
v_gene: TRBV4-2
CDR3nt: TGTGCCAGCAGCCAAAAGCGGGAGGGCCGCACAGATACGCAGTATTTT
CDR3aa: CASSQKREGRTDTQYF

j_gene: TRBJ2-2
d_gene: TRBD2
v_gene: TRBV5-6
CDR3nt: TGTGCCAGCAGCTTGATGGGGAGGGGAGTCACCGGGGAGCTGTTTTTT
CDR3aa: CASSLMGRGVTGELFF

j_gene: TRBJ2-7
d_gene: -
v_gene: TRBV5-1
CDR3nt: TGCGCCAGCAGCCCCCCAGCCGCCCTTGGGAGGACGGGGGAGCAGTACTTC
CDR3aa: CASSPPAALGRTGEQYF

j_gene: TRBJ2-6
d_gene: -
v_gene: TRBV5-6
CDR3nt: TGTGCCAGCAGCTTCCCCGACAGCGACGGGGCCAACGTCCTGACTTTC
CDR3aa: CASSFPDSDGANVLTF

j_gene: TRBJ1-1
d_gene: -
v_gene: TRBV4-1
CDR3nt: TGCGCCAGCAGCCCAAGTGGTAACAGTCTGAAAGCTTTCTTT
CDR3aa: CASSPSGNSLKAFF

j_gene: TRBJ1-1
d_gene: -
v_gene: TRBV19
CDR3nt: TGTGCCAGTAGTACGGGCACAGGCGGGGCTGAAGCTTTCTTT
CDR3aa: CASSTGTGGAEAFF

j_gene: TRBJ1-1
d_gene: TRBD1
v_gene: TRBV6-5
CDR3nt: TGTGCCAGCAGTTACTCGACAGGGCTCGGCGACACTGAAGATTTCTTT
CDR3aa: CASSYSTGLGDTEDFF

j_gene: TRBJ1-2
d_gene: -
v_gene: TRBV6-5
CDR3nt: TGTGCCAGCAGTTACTCGATGAGAGGATCCCGGCTTGGCTACACCTTC
CDR3aa: CASSYSMRGSRLGYTF

j_gene: TRBJ1-4
d_gene: -
v_gene: TRBV2
CDR3nt: TGTGCCAGCAGCGGGTCGGGTCGTAATGAAAAACTGTTTTTT
CDR3aa: CASSGSGRNEKLFF

j_gene: TRBJ2-2
d_gene: TRBD1
v_gene: TRBV10-3
CDR3nt: TGTGCCATCAGGGAACGAGCCGGGACAGGGGGTCCCGGGGAGCTGTTTTTT
CDR3aa: CAIRERAGTGGPGELFF

j_gene: TRBJ1-6
d_gene: -
v_gene: TRBV5-1
CDR3nt: TGCGCCAGCAGCTTTGACTCACCAGATAATTCACCCCTCCACTTT
CDR3aa: CASSFDSPDNSPLHF

j_gene: TRBJ2-7
d_gene: -
v_gene: TRBV20-1
CDR3nt: TGCAGTGCTAGTTCCATCTACGAGCAGTACTTC
CDR3aa: CSASSIYEQYF

j_gene: TRBJ2-2
d_gene: TRBD2
v_gene: TRBV7-9
CDR3nt: TGTGCCAGCAGCTTCCTAGCGGGAAACACCGGGGAGCTGTTTTTT
CDR3aa: CASSFLAGNTGELFF

j_gene: TRBJ2-1
d_gene: -
v_gene: TRBV9
CDR3nt: TGTGCCAGCAGCGTAGCCCCCCGCGGCTCCTACAATGAGCAGTTCTTC
CDR3aa: CASSVAPRGSYNEQFF

j_gene: TRBJ2-7
d_gene: TRBD1
v_gene: TRBV7-9
CDR3nt: TGTGCCAGCAGCATACTCCGGGACAGGGTCAACGAGCAGTACTTC
CDR3aa: CASSILRDRVNEQYF

j_gene: TRBJ2-7
d_gene: -
v_gene: TRBV19
CDR3nt: TGTGCCAGTAGTATTGTCTCTGGGCAGGGGGGCTACGAGCAGTACTTC
CDR3aa: CASSIVSGQGGYEQYF

j_gene: TRBJ1-5
d_gene: -
v_gene: TRBV6-6
CDR3nt: TGTGCCAGCAGTTACGCAGGGGACCAGCCCCAGCATTTT
CDR3aa: CASSYAGDQPQHF

j_gene: TRBJ2-3
d_gene: -
v_gene: TRBV18
CDR3nt: TGTGCCAGCTCACCACCCGCACTGAGCACAGATACGCAGTATTTT
CDR3aa: CASSPPALSTDTQYF

j_gene: TRBJ2-7
d_gene: TRBD2
v_gene: TRBV5-1
CDR3nt: TGCGCCAGCAGCCGGGCGGGACTAGAGGTCGCCTACGAGCAGTACTTC
CDR3aa: CASSRAGLEVAYEQYF

j_gene: TRBJ2-1
d_gene: -
v_gene: TRBV19
CDR3nt: TGTGCCAGTAGTATATCGAGGGGGAGTGATGAGCAGTTCTTC
CDR3aa: CASSISRGSDEQFF

j_gene: TRBJ2-6
d_gene: -
v_gene: TRBV18
CDR3nt: TGTGCCAGCTCACCGAGGCTGGACAGACTCTCTGGGGCCAACGTCCTGACTTTC
CDR3aa: CASSPRLDRLSGANVLTF

j_gene: TRBJ1-2
d_gene: -
v_gene: TRBV6-1
CDR3nt: TGTGCCAGCAGTGAATCCGTTCCCAACTATGGCTACACCTTC
CDR3aa: CASSESVPNYGYTF

j_gene: TRBJ1-1
d_gene: TRBD1
v_gene: TRBV5-6
CDR3nt: TGTGCCAGCAGCTCCACCGGGACAGAAAACACTGAAGCTTTCTTT
CDR3aa: CASSSTGTENTEAFF

j_gene: TRBJ2-1
d_gene: -
v_gene: TRBV7-3
CDR3nt: TGTGCCAGCAGCTCCGGACAGTTAACAATGAAGCAGTTCTTC
CDR3aa: CASSSGQLTMKQFF

j_gene: TRBJ1-1
d_gene: TRBD1
v_gene: TRBV7-2
CDR3nt: TGTGCCAGCAGCCCATGGGACAGGGGTGGCACTGAAGCTTTCTTT
CDR3aa: CASSPWDRGGTEAFF

j_gene: TRBJ2-7
d_gene: -
v_gene: TRBV7-9
CDR3nt: TGTGCCAGCAGCCTCCAGCCGGGACACCACGCCTACGAGCAGTACTTC
CDR3aa: CASSLQPGHHAYEQYF

j_gene: TRBJ2-3
d_gene: TRBD1
v_gene: TRBV10-3
CDR3nt: TGTGCCATCAGGAGAGGGACAGGGAGCACAGATACGCAGTATTTT
CDR3aa: CAIRRGTGSTDTQYF

j_gene: TRBJ1-5
d_gene: TRBD1
v_gene: TRBV18
CDR3nt: TGTGCCAGCTCAATGACAGGGAATAGCAATCAGCCCCAGCATTTT
CDR3aa: CASSMTGNSNQPQHF

j_gene: TRBJ2-7
d_gene: TRBD2
v_gene: TRBV2
CDR3nt: TGTGCCAGTTCCGGGACTAGCGGGGTCGAGCAGTACTTC
CDR3aa: CASSGTSGVEQYF

j_gene: TRBJ2-7
d_gene: TRBD2
v_gene: TRBV7-2
CDR3nt: TGTGCCAGCAGCCCCCTCGGCGCGGGGGGGCGGCACTTC
CDR3aa: CASSPLGAGGRHF

j_gene: TRBJ2-3
d_gene: -
v_gene: TRBV5-6
CDR3nt: TGTGCCAGCAGCTTGGGGGCAGGGCAAGCAGATACGCAGTATTTT
CDR3aa: CASSLGAGQADTQYF